One T cell receptor (beta chain) is described in this entry. Its antigen remains unknown. The CDR3 loop spans 13 amino acids. Deletions cut 1 base from V and 3 bases from J, with 6 bases between. Germline V gene data show CDR1 as SGDLS and CDR2 as YYNGEE. This sample was taken from a study of cytomegalovirus exposure and HLA in healthy donors. Overall study results and limits: Some V segments, including TRBV6-2 and TRBV6-3, were excluded as indistinguishable. An ancestry cluster, one associated with Asian ancestry, reportedly showed fewer N-insertions than the approximately 670-donor mean in a later analysis. Later work found that TCR association rates differed between HLA loci; DRB1 had the most and HLA-C the fewest.

Vbeta (60) and Jbeta (13) primers were used in the PCR. Under the authors' procedure: In a later analysis, 70 million to 80 million unique TCR beta chains included roughly 11 million shared by two or more donors. The assay was immunoSEQ multiplex PCR, and TCRdb's table has in-frame clones only and misses some. V and J calls and clone size are as listed in that table; D and trimming were resolved from the DNA. The sample contains 84,000 or so clones, about three fifths of which appear only once. Sample: PBMCs. The V call is TRBV9, the J call TRBJ2-3; D remains ambiguous. The receptor's source is a woman aged 25 to 39 in good health and CMV-seropositive. The CDR3, as DNA: TGTGCCAGCAGCGTACCTAATACAGATACGCAGTATTTT. Its translation: CASSVPNTDTQYF.